Below, 24 T cell receptor beta chains from the same sample are listed, as sequenced in a study of HIV-infected patients and healthy controls. Approximately 510 ng RNA was reverse transcribed with alpha and beta constant-region primers. Using multiplexing indices, alpha and beta chain libraries were generated apart by chain-specific third strand synthesis. MiXCR, applied by TCRdb to the 5' RACE reads, yields one record per CDR3 protein. The sample shows around 8,200 distinct CDR3 sequences, over 8% of them seen only once. Whole blood was used without fractionation, so all unsorted peripheral T cells were included. Sequences were derived from blood, sampled before antiretroviral therapy. The receptor source for this set is an adult with HIV infection.

This clonotype appeared many times. The junction departs from germline at one end; a sequencing error may be responsible. V usage is TRBV7-2 and J usage is TRBJ2-2; a possible D gene is TRBD2 (6 bases). This CDR3 has 14 residues. Germline-derived CDR1 and CDR2 are SGHTA and FQGNSA. The CDR3 region is CASSLARNTGELFF. CDR3 coding DNA: TGTGCCAGCAGCCTAGCGAGGAACACCGGGGAGCTGTTTTTT.

The sample holds many counts of this clonotype. The V call is TRBV24-1, the J call TRBJ1-1; TRBD1 is a possible D gene (6 bases). CDR3 length equals 12 residues. The germline CDR1 and CDR2 sequences are KGHDR and SFDVKD. Trimming stripped 3 bases from V and 11 bases from J, with 12 bases between. This CDR3 reads CATSDTQGKAFF. The CDR3 DNA reads as TGTGCCACCAGTGATACACAGGGCAAGGCTTTCTTT.

In this sample, this clonotype is large. The V call is TRBV7-9, the J call TRBJ2-2, with 8 bases identical to TRBD1. The CDR3 length is 15 residues. The ends lost 6 bases at V and 5 bases at J; junction bases unmatched: 8. Germline CDR1 SEHNR, CDR2 FQNEAQ (reference sequence). Written as DNA, the CDR3 is TGTGCCAGCAGATCCGGACAGGGCTGGACCGGGGAGCTGTTTTTT. Translated, it gives CASRSGQGWTGELFF.

This clonotype showed up many times. V is TRBV4-2 and J is TRBJ1-6, with D tentatively TRBD1 (5 bases). The CDR3 has 15 residues. Deletions cut 2 bases from V and 6 bases from J, with 11 bases between. Germline assignment: CDR1 LGHNA and CDR2 YNFKEQ. In DNA form, the CDR3 reads TGTGCCAGCAGCCAACCGACAGAATTTAATTCACCCCTCCACTTT. It codes for CASSQPTEFNSPLHF.

This clonotype qualifies as large (0.1 to 1%). The chain couples TRBV4-3 to TRBJ2-7; TRBD2 aligns across 8 bases. CDR1 LGHNA and CDR2 YSLEER come from the germline V gene. This CDR3 has 13 amino acids. The junction had 5 bases not matched to a gene; V was cut back by 3 bases and J by 7 bases. CDR3 nucleotide sequence: TGCGCCAGCAGCCACCGGGGGGGATTAGAGCAGTACTTC. Protein sequence: CASSHRGGLEQYF.

This clonotype rates as medium-sized. The rearrangement links TRBV7-8 to TRBJ1-1, with 12 bases fitting TRBD1. V shed 1 base, J shed 6 bases, and the junction held 0 bases outside the gene matches. The CDR3 runs to 14 residues. Germline CDR1 reads SGHVS; CDR2 reads FQNEAQ. Here the CDR3 DNA reads TGTGCCAGCAGCTTAGGGGACAGGGGGCCTGAAGCTTTCTTT. The encoded protein is CASSLGDRGPEAFF.

This clonotype was observed at least ten times. The chain uses TRBV6-5 and TRBJ2-1; 8 bases agree with TRBD1. This CDR3 comprises 17 residues. Per germline, CDR1 MNHEY and CDR2 SVGAGI. The trim removed 2 bases at V and 2 bases at J, leaving 8 bases unmatched. Written as DNA, the CDR3 is TGTGCCAGCAGTTACGTTTCGGCACAGGGGGCCTACAATGAGCAGTTCTTC. It specifies CASSYVSAQGAYNEQFF.

In its sample, this clonotype was seen a few times. The chain employs TRBV28 and TRBJ2-3, with D tentatively TRBD2 (6 bases). Germline CDR1 MDHEN, CDR2 SYDVKM. CDR3 size: 15 residues. The V end lost 7 bases, the J end lost 0 bases, and 14 bases lay between the germline ends. In DNA form, the CDR3 reads TGTGCCAGCAATGAGGTGCTAGCGAGCACAGATACGCAGTATTTT. It translates to CASNEVLASTDTQYF.

This clonotype was seen many times. The chain uses TRBV5-4 and TRBJ2-5; tentatively, D is TRBD1 (6 bases). The CDR3 extends over 14 amino acids. V dropped 0 bases and J dropped 1 base, with 7 bases sitting between them. Looked up from germline, CDR1 is SGHNT and CDR2 is YYREEE (reference sequence). The CDR3 loop is CASSLGTAQETQYF. DNA of the CDR3: TGTGCCAGCAGCTTGGGGACAGCCCAAGAGACCCAGTACTTC.

V usage is TRBV18 and J usage is TRBJ2-4, with D perhaps given as TRBD1 or TRBD2 (5 bases each). CDR3 length: 14 residues. Deletions cut 5 bases from V and 6 bases from J, with 14 bases between. Germline V CDR1 and CDR2: KGHSH, LQKENI. This CDR3 reads CASSSQGEGNIQYF. CDR3 nucleotide sequence: TGTGCCAGCTCATCGCAGGGCGAGGGAAACATTCAGTACTTC.

This clonotype has a handful of counts. This chain links TRBV6-6 with TRBJ1-1, with no clear D. The CDR3 loop spans 16 amino acids. In germline, CDR1 is MNHNY, CDR2 SVGAGI (reference sequence). V gave up 2 bases and J gave up 6 bases, with 19 bases separating them. The CDR3 protein is CASSYPPEGRNPEAFF. The CDR3 DNA sequence: TGTGCCAGCAGTTACCCGCCGGAGGGCAGAAACCCTGAAGCTTTCTTT.

This chain joins TRBV9 and TRBJ2-2; TRBD2 aligns across 12 bases. CDR3 size: 19 residues. V was pared by 0 bases and J by 3 bases, with 9 bases of the junction left unmatched. The germline gives CDR1 SGDLS, CDR2 YYNGEE. CDR3 residues: CASSVDRLLAGGYTGELFF. Written as DNA, the CDR3 is TGTGCCAGCAGCGTAGACAGACTACTAGCGGGAGGATACACCGGGGAGCTGTTTTTT. The full variable domain, with the rest looked up from reference TRBV9 and TRBJ2-2, is DSGVTQTPKHLITATGQRVTLRCSPRSGDLSVYWYQQSLDQGLQFLIQYYNGEERAKGNILERFSAQQFPDLHSELNLSSLELGDSALYFCASSVDRLLAGGYTGELFFGEGSRLTVL.

This clonotype was counted ten times or more. The rearrangement links TRBV7-2 to TRBJ2-7, with D perhaps being TRBD1 or TRBD2 (7 bases each). There are 15 residues in the CDR3. Looked up from germline, CDR1 is SGHTA and CDR2 is FQGNSA. The V end lost 3 bases, the J end lost 4 bases, and 16 bases lay between the germline ends. This CDR3 is CASSFQGGSLYEQYF. CDR3 in DNA: TGTGCCAGCAGCTTTCAGGGGGGGTCTCTATACGAGCAGTACTTC.

This clonotype was recorded at least ten times. The V gene is TRBV5-1, the J gene TRBJ2-2; D remains unclear. The germline V gene has CDR1 SGHRS and CDR2 YFSETQ. V was trimmed by 4 bases and J by 7 bases, leaving 11 bases between them. The CDR3 is 13 residues long. The CDR3 reads CASSGLGGGELFF. The CDR3 bases are TGCGCCAGCAGCGGCTTGGGCGGCGGGGAGCTGTTTTTT.

This clonotype is judged medium-sized (0.01 to 0.1%). The chain uses TRBV6-5 and TRBJ1-1, with D perhaps TRBD1 (5 bases). Germline V gene sequence: CDR1 MNHEY, CDR2 SVGAGI. Trimming took off 5 bases at V and 1 base at J, with 11 bases between the two ends. The CDR3 extends over 14 amino acids. CDR3 nucleotides: TGTGCCAGCAGTACACTCGACAGGAACACTGAAGCTTTCTTT. This encodes CASSTLDRNTEAFF.

The sample holds a few counts of this clonotype. V usage is TRBV12-3 or TRBV12-4 and J usage is TRBJ1-6; 7 bases map to TRBD1. Germline trimming cut 7 bases from V and 7 bases from J; bases unmatched to any gene: 13. This CDR3 region has 16 residues. CDR3 sequence (DNA): TGTGCCAGCACCGGGACAGCCGCCCCCTGGAATTCACCCCTCCACTTT. Translated, it gives CASTGTAAPWNSPLHF.

CDR3 residues: CASSLVQDTQYF. As DNA, the CDR3 is TGCGCCAGCAGCTTGGTGCAAGATACGCAGTATTTT. The chain uses TRBV5-1 and TRBJ2-3, with no clear D. V was trimmed by 0 bases and J by 5 bases, leaving 4 bases between them. Germline V gene lookup returns CDR1 SGHRS and CDR2 YFSETQ. The CDR3 is made up of 12 amino acids.

This clonotype was counted at least ten times. The rearrangement joins TRBV6-1 to TRBJ2-1; 11 nucleotides match TRBD1. Trimming removed 4 bases from V and 8 bases from J; junction bases left unmatched: 4. Germline V CDR1 and CDR2: MNHNS, SASEGT. The CDR3 covers 14 residues. CDR3 loop: CASSGGQGADEQFF. The CDR3 DNA reads as TGTGCCAGCAGTGGAGGACAGGGGGCGGATGAGCAGTTCTTC.

This clonotype occurred a few times. The chain carries TRBV24-1 and TRBJ1-4; 9 bases match TRBD1. CDR3 size: 15 residues. Germline V gene sequence: CDR1 KGHDR, CDR2 SFDVKD. The J segment lost 8 bases and the V segment lost 4 bases, leaving 7 bases of the junction unmatched. The chain's CDR3 is CATSDSDRGREKLFF. The CDR3 coding sequence is TGTGCCACCAGTGACTCGGACAGGGGAAGGGAAAAACTGTTTTTT.

This clonotype was seen repeatedly, ten times or more. The chain joins TRBV4-3 to TRBJ2-1, with 9 nucleotides matching TRBD2. Unmatched junction bases numbered 7, after V lost 0 bases and J lost 4 bases. The CDR3 spans 17 residues. The germline V gene encodes CDR1 LGHNA and CDR2 YSLEER. The chain's CDR3 is CASSQDYPSGEYNEQFF. DNA for the CDR3: TGCGCCAGCAGCCAAGATTATCCTAGCGGGGAGTACAATGAGCAGTTCTTC.

This clonotype came up many times. This chain connects TRBV2 to TRBJ2-3, with 9 bases matching TRBD2. The germline V gene encodes CDR1 SNHLY and CDR2 FYNNEI. The CDR3 extends over 16 amino acids. Germline trimming cut 1 base from V and 3 bases from J; bases unmatched to any gene: 5. The CDR3 protein is CASSEGRLAGTDTQYF. The CDR3 DNA is TGTGCCAGCAGTGAAGGTCGGCTAGCGGGAACAGATACGCAGTATTTT. The full variable domain, its missing parts supplied by reference TRBV2 and TRBJ2-3, is EPEVTQTPSHQVTQMGQEVILRCVPISNHLYFYWYRQILGQKVEFLVSFYNNEISEKSEIFDDQFSVERPDGSNFTLKIRSTKLEDSAMYFCASSEGRLAGTDTQYFGPGTRLTVL.

This clonotype was found many times. In nucleotides, the CDR3 is TGTGCCAGCGTGACTCCGGGACGCGTGTACAATGAGCAGTTCTTC. This sequence encodes CASVTPGRVYNEQFF. The chain combines TRBV28 with TRBJ2-1; tentatively, D is TRBD1 or TRBD2 (5 bases each). Deletions cut 8 bases from V and 4 bases from J, with 18 bases between. The CDR3 totals 15 residues. CDR1 and CDR2 (germline): MDHEN, SYDVKM.

In this sample, this clonotype turned up many times. This chain connects TRBV20-1 to TRBJ2-5, with 11 bases lining up with TRBD2. Germline V lookup: CDR1 DFQATT, CDR2 SNEGSKA (reference sequence). This CDR3 spans 18 amino acids. V shed 4 bases and J 1 base; nucleotides not matched to a gene: 14. The CDR3 DNA reads TGCAGTGCTACCCCGGCGTTTCTAGCGGGGGGCCCCCAAGAGACCCAGTACTTC. Protein sequence: CSATPAFLAGGPQETQYF.

This clonotype came up many times. The V gene is TRBV7-8, the J gene TRBJ2-7; 9 nucleotides align to TRBD2. This CDR3 has 16 residues. The germline V gene encodes CDR1 SGHVS and CDR2 FQNEAQ. V gave up 3 bases and J gave up 3 bases; unmatched junction bases: 9. DNA of the CDR3: TGTGCCAGCAGCTTTTCCTCTAGCGGGGCTTACTACGAGCAGTACTTC. It encodes CASSFSSSGAYYEQYF.